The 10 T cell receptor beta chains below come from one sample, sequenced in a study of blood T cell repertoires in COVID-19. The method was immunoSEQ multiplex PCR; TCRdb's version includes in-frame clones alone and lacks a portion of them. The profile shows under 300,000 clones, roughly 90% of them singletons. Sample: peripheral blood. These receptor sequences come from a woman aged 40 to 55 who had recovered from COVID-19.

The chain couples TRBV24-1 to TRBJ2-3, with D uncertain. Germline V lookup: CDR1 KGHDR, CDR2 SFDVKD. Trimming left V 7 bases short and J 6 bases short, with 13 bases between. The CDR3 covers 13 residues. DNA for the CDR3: TGTGCCACCAGAGGTGGAGCTACCGATACGCAGTATTTT. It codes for CATRGGATDTQYF.

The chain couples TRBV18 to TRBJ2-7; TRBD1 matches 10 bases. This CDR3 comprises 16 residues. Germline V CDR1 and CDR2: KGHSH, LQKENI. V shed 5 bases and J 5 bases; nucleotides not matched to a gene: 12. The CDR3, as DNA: TGTGCCAGCTCAACGGGACAGGGGCGTCGGGGTAACGAGCAGTACTTC. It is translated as CASSTGQGRRGNEQYF.

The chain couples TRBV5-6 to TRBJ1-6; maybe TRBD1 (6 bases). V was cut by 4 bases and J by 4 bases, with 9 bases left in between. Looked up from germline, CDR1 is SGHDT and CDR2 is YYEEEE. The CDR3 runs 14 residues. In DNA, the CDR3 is TGTGCCAGCAGCGCGACAGGATATAATTCACCCCTCCACTTT. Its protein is CASSATGYNSPLHF. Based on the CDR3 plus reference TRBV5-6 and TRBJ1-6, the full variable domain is DAGVTQSPTHLIKTRGQQVTLRCSPKSGHDTVSWYQQALGQGPQFIFQYYEEEERQRGNFPDRFSGHQFPNYSSELNVNALLLGDSALYLCASSATGYNSPLHFGNGTRLTVT.

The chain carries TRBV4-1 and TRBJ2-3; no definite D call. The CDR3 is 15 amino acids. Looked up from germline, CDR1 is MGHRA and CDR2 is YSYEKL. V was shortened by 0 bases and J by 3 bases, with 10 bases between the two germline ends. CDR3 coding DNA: TGCGCCAGCAGCCAAGATGGCGTCAGGACAGATACGCAGTATTTT. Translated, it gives CASSQDGVRTDTQYF.

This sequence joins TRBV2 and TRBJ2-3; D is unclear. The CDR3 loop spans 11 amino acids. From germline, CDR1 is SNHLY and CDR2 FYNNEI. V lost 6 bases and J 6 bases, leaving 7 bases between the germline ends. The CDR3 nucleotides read TGTGCCAGCAGGACCGGGGATACGCAGTATTTT. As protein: CASRTGDTQYF.

The CDR3 loop is CASSFITGGNEQFF. In DNA form, the CDR3 reads TGTGCCAGCAGCTTCATCACAGGGGGCAATGAGCAGTTCTTC. The chain carries TRBV11-2 and TRBJ2-1; 8 bases align to TRBD1. V was clipped by 3 bases and J by 6 bases; unmatched bases: 4. Germline CDR1 SGHAT, CDR2 FQNNGV. This CDR3 has 14 residues.

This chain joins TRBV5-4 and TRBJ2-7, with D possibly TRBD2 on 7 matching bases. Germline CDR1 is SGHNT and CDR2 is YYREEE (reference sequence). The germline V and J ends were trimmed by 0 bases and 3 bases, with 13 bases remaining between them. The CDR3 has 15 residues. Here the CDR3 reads CASSLGGGSNYEQYF. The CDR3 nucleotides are TGTGCCAGCAGCTTGGGGGGGGGCTCCAACTACGAGCAGTACTTC.

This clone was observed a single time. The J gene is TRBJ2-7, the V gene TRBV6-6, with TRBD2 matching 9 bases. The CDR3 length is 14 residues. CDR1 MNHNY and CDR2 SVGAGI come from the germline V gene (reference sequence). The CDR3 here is CGSQGAGGLHEQYF. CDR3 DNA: TGTGGATCCCAGGGCGCGGGAGGGCTCCACGAGCAGTACTTC.

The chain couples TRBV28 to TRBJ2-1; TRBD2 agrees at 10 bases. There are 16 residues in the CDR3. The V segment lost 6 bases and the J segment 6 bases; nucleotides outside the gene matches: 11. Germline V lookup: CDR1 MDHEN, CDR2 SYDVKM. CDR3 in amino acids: CASSLPSGRAANEQFF. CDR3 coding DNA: TGTGCCAGCAGCCTGCCCAGCGGGAGGGCCGCCAATGAGCAGTTCTTC.

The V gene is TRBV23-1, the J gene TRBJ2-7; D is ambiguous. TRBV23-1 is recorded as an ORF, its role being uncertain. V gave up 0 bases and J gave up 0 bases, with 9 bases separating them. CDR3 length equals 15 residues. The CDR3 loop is CASSQSAVSSYEQYF. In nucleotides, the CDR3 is TGCGCCAGCAGTCAATCCGCGGTATCCTCCTACGAGCAGTACTTC.